This is a list of T cell receptor beta chains from one sample in a study of cytomegalovirus exposure and HLA in healthy donors. Clones were read by immunoSEQ multiplex PCR, and TCRdb kept only the in-frame ones, dropping some. The sample shows fewer than 250,000 clones, around three quarters of them seen only once. Sample: PBMCs. These receptors all stem from a woman aged 18-29 years in good health and CMV-seronegative. Both conserved end residues are part of each CDR3. The D gene is left open where the match is weak. Clone size is stated in some rows and not others, as once, few, many or a class when expanded.

TRBJ2-3 | TRBV10-1 | TRBD2 | NA | CASSESGLADTQYF | TGCGCCAGCAGTGAGTCGGGACTAGCAGATACGCAGTATTTT
TRBJ1-6 | TRBV19 | NA | few | CASSTPRRGANSPLHF | TGTGCCAGTAGTACCCCCAGGAGGGGAGCGAATTCACCCCTCCACTTT
TRBJ1-3 | TRBV5-1 | NA | few | CASSWTGEKGSGNTIYF | TGCGCCAGCAGCTGGACGGGGGAAAAGGGTTCAGGAAACACCATATATTTT
TRBJ2-1 | TRBV6-4 | TRBD2 | NA | CASSGTSVGEQFF | TGTGCCAGCAGTGGGACTAGCGTTGGTGAGCAGTTCTTC
TRBJ2-3 | TRBV2 | NA | NA | CASAIGGGPTDTQYF | TGTGCCAGCGCGATTGGGGGCGGGCCCACAGATACGCAGTATTTT
TRBJ1-1 | TRBV14 | TRBD1 | NA | CASSPGQFGTEAFF | TGTGCCAGCAGCCCGGGACAGTTTGGCACTGAAGCTTTCTTT
TRBJ2-7 | TRBV4-1 | TRBD1 | NA | CASSQEEGQGDYEQYF | TGCGCCAGCAGCCAAGAAGAGGGACAGGGGGACTACGAGCAGTACTTC
TRBJ2-7 | TRBV9 | TRBD1 | NA | CASSVVGTALSYEQYF | TGTGCCAGCAGCGTAGTAGGGACAGCTTTATCCTACGAGCAGTACTTC
TRBJ1-2 | TRBV7-2 | TRBD1 | NA | CASSRTGKHYGYTF | TGTGCCAGCAGCCGGACAGGGAAACACTATGGCTACACCTTC
TRBJ1-1 | TRBV5-1 | TRBD1 | few | CASSGGTGPYSNTEAFF | TGCGCCAGCAGCGGGGGGACAGGGCCATATTCGAACACTGAAGCTTTCTTT
TRBJ2-2 | TRBV25-1 | NA | NA | CASSAPRKTGELFF | TGTGCCAGCAGTGCTCCGAGGAAGACCGGGGAGCTGTTTTTT